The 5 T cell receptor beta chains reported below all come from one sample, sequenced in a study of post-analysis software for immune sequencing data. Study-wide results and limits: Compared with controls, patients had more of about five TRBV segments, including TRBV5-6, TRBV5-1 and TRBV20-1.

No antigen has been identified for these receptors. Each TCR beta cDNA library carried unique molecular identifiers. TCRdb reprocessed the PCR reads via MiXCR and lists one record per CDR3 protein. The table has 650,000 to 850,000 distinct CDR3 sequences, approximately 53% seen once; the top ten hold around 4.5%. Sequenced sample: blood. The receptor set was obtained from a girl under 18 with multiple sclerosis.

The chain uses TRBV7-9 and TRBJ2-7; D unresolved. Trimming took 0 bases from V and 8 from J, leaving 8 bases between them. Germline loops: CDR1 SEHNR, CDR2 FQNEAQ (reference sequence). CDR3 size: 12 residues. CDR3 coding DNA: TGTGCCAGCAGCTTAGCTCAAGATAAGCAGTACTTC. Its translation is CASSLAQDKQYF.

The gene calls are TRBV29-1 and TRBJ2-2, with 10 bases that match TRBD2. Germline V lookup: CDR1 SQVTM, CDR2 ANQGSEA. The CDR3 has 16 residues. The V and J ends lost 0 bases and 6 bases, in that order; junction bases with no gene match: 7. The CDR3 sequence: CSVEDRASGRPGELFF. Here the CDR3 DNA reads TGCAGCGTTGAAGATCGGGCTAGCGGGAGACCCGGGGAGCTGTTTTTT.

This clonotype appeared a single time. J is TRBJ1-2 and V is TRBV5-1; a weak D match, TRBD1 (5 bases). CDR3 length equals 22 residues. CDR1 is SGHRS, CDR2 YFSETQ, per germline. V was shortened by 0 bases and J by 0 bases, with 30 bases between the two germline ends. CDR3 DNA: TGCGCCAGCAGCTTGGCGCGGCAGGGTGCGAGGCCGACCTCACTAGCTAACTATGGCTACACCTTC. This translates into CASSLARQGARPTSLANYGYTF.

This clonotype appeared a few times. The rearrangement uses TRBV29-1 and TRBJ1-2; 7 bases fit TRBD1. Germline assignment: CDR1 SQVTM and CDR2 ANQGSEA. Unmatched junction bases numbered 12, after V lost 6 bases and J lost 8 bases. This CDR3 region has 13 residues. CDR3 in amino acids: CSVRTEGGPGYTF. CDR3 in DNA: TGCAGCGTAAGAACAGAAGGGGGCCCGGGCTACACCTTC.

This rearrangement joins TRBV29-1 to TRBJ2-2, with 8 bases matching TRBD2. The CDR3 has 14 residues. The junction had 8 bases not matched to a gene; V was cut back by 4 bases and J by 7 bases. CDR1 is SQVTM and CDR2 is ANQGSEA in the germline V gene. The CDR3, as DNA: TGCAGCGTTGGTCGAGCGGGAGAGGTCGGGGAGCTGTTTTTT. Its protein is CSVGRAGEVGELFF.